The clone carrying this T cell receptor beta chain was seen ten or more times. Its antigen remains unknown. A much more abundant neighbour one base away suggests this may be a read error. Each sequencing run yielded over 160 million TCR-beta sequences from 15-18 subjects. TCRdb processed the 5' RACE reads anew with MiXCR; each CDR3 protein has one entry. The sample gives tens of thousands of distinct CDR3 sequences, roughly 3.8% of which show up once; roughly 7.1% is in the top ten. This entry comes from a study of neurological immune-mediated disorders. Findings and limits, study-wide: None of the CDR3 amino acid sequences of expanded clones recurred across subjects, suggesting private repertoires in all groups.

The CDR3 has 14 amino acids. The germline gives CDR1 LGHDT, CDR2 YNNKEL (reference sequence). The sample was PBMCs. The V gene is TRBV3-1, the J gene TRBJ1-5; D remains ambiguous. The TCR sequence derives from a man aged 55-75 years with multiple sclerosis. Written as DNA, the CDR3 is TGTGCCAGCAGCCAAGAGGGTGGGAACCAGCACCAGCATTTT. Its protein product is CASSQEGGNQHQHF.